These 3 T cell receptor beta chains share one sample of origin, sequenced in a study of T cell responses to AZD1222 COVID-19 vaccine. Only in-frame clones appear in the TCRdb table, and some are missing; sequencing was by immunoSEQ multiplex PCR. The profile shows tens of thousands of clones, about nine tenths of them singletons. Specimen: peripheral blood, collected 28 days after the second AZD1222 dose. These receptors all come from an adult who received the AZD1222 COVID-19 vaccine.

Here the CDR3 reads CASSQTGLSEKLFF. In DNA, the CDR3 is TGTGCCAGCAGTCAGACAGGGTTGTCTGAAAAACTGTTTTTT. The chain carries TRBV5-8 and TRBJ1-4; TRBD1 matches at 7 bases. The CDR3 extends over 14 amino acids. CDR1 is SGHTS and CDR2 is YDEGEE in the germline V gene. After removal of 5 bases from V and 7 bases from J, the junction contained 8 bases not matched to a gene.

The rearrangement joins TRBV10-3 to TRBJ2-5; D might be TRBD2 (5 bases). This CDR3 has 14 residues. Germline CDR1 is ENHRY and CDR2 is SYGVKD. Between the trimmed V and J ends, which lost 4 bases and 5 bases, there was a span of 14 bases. The CDR3 region is CAISAASSQETQYF. CDR3 in DNA: TGTGCCATCAGTGCCGCTAGCTCTCAGGAGACCCAGTACTTC.

The gene calls are TRBV7-8 and TRBJ2-1; D is perhaps TRBD1 or TRBD2 (5 bases each). CDR3 length: 14 residues. The V and J ends lost 6 bases and 10 bases respectively, with 19 bases between them. CDR1 is SGHVS, CDR2 FQNEAQ, per germline. The CDR3 nucleotides read TGTGCCAGCAGGTTCCGGGACCCCAGAGGGGAGCAGTTCTTC. Encoded protein: CASRFRDPRGEQFF.